This TCR beta chain was sequenced for a study of shared clonotypes between healthy human individuals. As for the study in general: Contributing individuals were a couple of females and a few males aged 18 to 49.

200 to 250 ng DNA, 30,000 or so T cell genomes, went into each sorted-subset replicate PCR. Sequenced by immunoSEQ multiplex PCR; TCRdb stores in-frame clones only, minus some. The repertoire includes millions of clones, about 95% of them detected once, and approximately 0.13% sits in the top ten. The germline V and J ends were trimmed by 10 bases and 6 bases, with 16 bases remaining between them. CDR3 size: 12 residues. Per the germline V gene, CDR1 is MNHNS and CDR2 is SASEGT. As concerns this clone: Antigen: not known.

Whole-study results and caveats: As a rule, naive subsets had a larger estimated richness than memory subsets.

Subsets obtained from CD4+ cells comprised CD45RA+ naive and CD45RA-negative memory cells. This clonotype was sampled from a man between 18 and 29 years old in good health. The sequencing input was naive CD4+ T cells sorted from blood. Subset: CD45RA+ positively selected. The chain joins TRBV6-1 to TRBJ2-7, with D perhaps assigned TRBD1 or TRBD2 (6 bases each). The CDR3 reads CATRTGASEQYF. The CDR3 DNA sequence: TGTGCCACCCGGACGGGGGCCAGCGAGCAGTACTTC.